Below, 32 T cell receptor beta chains from the same sample are listed, as sequenced in a study of regulatory T cells in long-lasting Graves disease. Through Arm-PCR of CDR3 regions and iRepertoire HTBI primers, TCR beta libraries were built. Via MiXCR, TCRdb re-called the multiplex PCR reads, giving one row per CDR3 protein. The sample has around 420,000 distinct CDR3 sequences, 15% seen once. Stated time point: newly diagnosed GD, antithyroid drugs for less than 3 months. RNA extracted from PBMCs served as the sequencing template. These same records also appear under a second study, on T cells in Graves' hyperthyroidism and ophthalmopathy.

Sequences were derived from peripheral blood mononuclear cells (PBMCs), sampled at new diagnosis, from a patient treated with antithyroid drugs. The source is a woman aged 40 to 50 with Graves disease.

This clonotype has ten or more counts. The J gene is TRBJ2-7, the V gene TRBV7-9, with D perhaps matching TRBD2 (6 bases). Germline values: CDR1 SEHNR, CDR2 FQNEAQ (reference sequence). V was trimmed by 0 bases and J by 4 bases, leaving 13 bases between them. This CDR3 spans 15 amino acids. The CDR3 coding sequence is TGTGCCAGCAGCTTAGCGAGCGGAAGCGGGTACGAGCAGTACTTC. It yields the protein CASSLASGSGYEQYF.

This clonotype has a count of ten or more. One end of the junction varies from germline; a read error may be responsible. The V and J genes are TRBV7-2 and TRBJ2-3, with 10 bases aligning to TRBD1. The germline CDR1 and CDR2 sequences are SGHTA and FQGNSA. The CDR3 contains 12 residues. The CDR3 nucleotides read TGTGCCAGCAGCTTAGGACAGGGGGCGGTAAATTTT. Its translation is CASSLGQGAVNF.

This clonotype was found a few times. V is TRBV19 and J is TRBJ2-7; D unresolved. This CDR3 contains 14 residues. Trimming stripped 3 bases from V and 3 bases from J, with 12 bases between. Germline-derived CDR1 and CDR2 are LNHDA and SQIVND (reference sequence). The CDR3 reads CASSMVGSDYEQYF. In DNA, the CDR3 is TGTGCCAGTAGTATGGTGGGGTCCGACTACGAGCAGTACTTC.

This clonotype was seen ten or more times. The chain links TRBV29-1 to TRBJ2-2, with a weak D call TRBD1 (6 bases). Per germline, CDR1 SQVTM and CDR2 ANQGSEA. CDR3 size: 14 residues. Trimming pared 6 bases from V and 0 bases from J, leaving 11 bases between. CDR3 protein: CSVLGGSNTGELFF. In DNA, the CDR3 is TGCAGCGTCCTAGGGGGATCGAACACCGGGGAGCTGTTTTTT.

V gene TRBV6-1 combines with J gene TRBJ2-7; no definite D call. CDR3 length: 12 residues. V was shortened by 6 bases and J by 5 bases, with 11 bases between the two germline ends. The V gene's germline CDR1 is MNHNS and CDR2 SASEGT. CDR3 DNA: TGTGCCAGCAGCTCCTACAGCGACGAGCAGTACTTC. As protein: CASSSYSDEQYF.

The chain couples TRBV12-3 or TRBV12-4 to TRBJ1-4, with 7 bases matching TRBD1. Germline trimming cut 4 bases from V and 7 bases from J; bases unmatched to any gene: 6. The CDR3 consists of 14 residues. The CDR3 is CASSSDRVGEKLFF. The CDR3 coding sequence is TGTGCCAGCAGTTCCGACAGGGTCGGTGAAAAACTGTTTTTT.

This clonotype came up a few times. This rearrangement joins TRBV6-2 or TRBV6-3 to TRBJ2-6; D perhaps matches TRBD1 (6 bases). The CDR3 is 16 residues long. Germline CDR1 is MNHEY and CDR2 is SVGEGT. V lost 0 bases and J 4 bases, leaving 10 bases between the germline ends. CDR3 sequence: CASSYSGGAGANVLTF. In nucleotides, the CDR3 is TGTGCCAGCAGTTACTCAGGGGGTGCGGGGGCCAACGTCCTGACTTTC.

There are a few counts of this clonotype. The rearrangement links TRBV2 to TRBJ1-5; no clear D gene. This CDR3 is 12 amino acids long. V was shortened by 6 bases and J by 5 bases, with 8 bases between the two germline ends. CDR1 SNHLY and CDR2 FYNNEI come from the germline V gene. As DNA, the CDR3 is TGTGCCAGCAGGCCCCTCCATCAGCCCCAGCATTTT. Its protein product is CASRPLHQPQHF.

The chain joins TRBV5-1 to TRBJ2-2; 8 nucleotides align to TRBD1. The germline gives CDR1 SGHRS, CDR2 YFSETQ. V was clipped by 4 bases and J by 3 bases; unmatched bases: 5. This CDR3 is 15 amino acids long. The CDR3 nucleotides are TGCGCCAGCAGCACGGACAGGGAATACACCGGGGAGCTGTTTTTT. Residues: CASSTDREYTGELFF.

This clonotype has ten or more counts. This rearrangement joins TRBV7-9 to TRBJ2-3; 7 nucleotides align to TRBD2. This CDR3 contains 16 residues. The germline gives CDR1 SEHNR, CDR2 FQNEAQ (reference sequence). The ends lost 5 bases at V and 4 bases at J; junction bases unmatched: 12. The CDR3 sequence is CASSHSPSGLSDTQYF. CDR3 nucleotides: TGTGCCAGCAGCCATTCGCCTAGCGGTTTATCAGATACGCAGTATTTT.

The gene calls are TRBV5-1 and TRBJ2-5; 9 bases agree with TRBD2. The CDR3 is 17 residues long. Germline CDR1 is SGHRS and CDR2 is YFSETQ. V lost 1 base to trimming and J lost 0 bases; unmatched junction nucleotides: 7. CDR3 coding DNA: TGCGCCAGCAGCTTGCTGATAGCGGGAGTAAACCAAGAGACCCAGTACTTC. Protein: CASSLLIAGVNQETQYF.

This clonotype was seen ten or more times. The CDR3 bases are TGTGCCAGCAGCTTAGAAAACGACAGGGGGGGGGGATATACGCAGTATTTT. The encoded protein is CASSLENDRGGGYTQYF. The chain employs TRBV11-2 and TRBJ2-3, with 9 bases fitting TRBD1. Per germline, CDR1 SGHAT and CDR2 FQNNGV. Trimming removed 0 bases from V and 7 bases from J; junction bases left unmatched: 11. CDR3 length: 17 residues.

This clonotype was counted a single time. The chain is built from TRBV10-3 and TRBJ2-5; TRBD2 aligns across 8 bases. V shed 6 bases and J 2 bases; nucleotides not matched to a gene: 5. The CDR3 extends over 14 amino acids. The V gene's germline CDR1 is ENHRY and CDR2 SYGVKD. The CDR3 nucleotides are TGTGCCATCAGGCGCACTAGCGGACAAGAGACCCAGTACTTC. Its translation is CAIRRTSGQETQYF.

This clonotype appeared a few times. V usage is TRBV27 and J usage is TRBJ2-1; possibly TRBD2 for D (6 bases). V shed 6 bases and J shed 14 bases, with 14 bases lying between them. In germline, CDR1 is MNHEY, CDR2 SMNVEV (reference sequence). CDR3 length: 11 residues. The CDR3 sequence: CASRQTSLEFF. Written as DNA, the CDR3 is TGTGCCAGCAGACAAACTAGCTTGGAGTTCTTC.

This clonotype was found many times. The chain couples TRBV7-2 to TRBJ2-7; TRBD2 agrees at 8 bases. The V and J ends lost 1 base and 3 bases, in that order; junction bases with no gene match: 2. CDR3 length: 14 amino acids. Germline CDR1 is SGHTA and CDR2 is FQGNSA. DNA for the CDR3: TGTGCCAGCAGCTTAGATAGCGGGAACTACGAGCAGTACTTC. It specifies CASSLDSGNYEQYF.

Note on this clonotype: A much larger clone lies a single base off, so this may be a read error. The chain has TRBV5-1 and TRBJ2-1; 9 positions match TRBD2. The CDR3 is 17 amino acids. V trimming: 0 bases; J trimming: 2 bases; junction bases outside the gene matches: 6. CDR1 and CDR2 from the germline V gene are SGHRS and YFSETQ. CDR3 bases: TGCGCCAGCAGCTTGGACTGGACTAGCGTACCCTACAATGAGCAGTTCTTC. Its protein is CASSLDWTSVPYNEQFF.

V gene TRBV7-9 combines with J gene TRBJ2-7; TRBD2 matches at 9 bases. This CDR3 contains 20 residues. The junction had 16 bases not matched to a gene; V was cut back by 1 base and J by 0 bases. CDR1 and CDR2 (germline): SEHNR, FQNEAQ (reference sequence). The DNA for the CDR3 is TGTGCCAGCAGCTTAGAAGAAGGAGGCCCGAGACTAGCGGCCTCCTACGAGCAGTACTTC. Its translation is CASSLEEGGPRLAASYEQYF.

The chain has TRBV30 and TRBJ2-5; D possibly uses TRBD1 or TRBD2 (5 bases each). Trimming removed 4 bases from V and 4 bases from J, with 10 bases in between. The CDR3 covers 12 residues. The germline V gene encodes CDR1 GTSNPN and CDR2 SVGIG (reference sequence). As DNA, the CDR3 is TGTGCCTGGAACGGGGCGGGAGAGACCCAGTACTTC. This translates into CAWNGAGETQYF.

Concerning this clonotype: A much larger clonotype is one base distant, so this may be a read error. The chain is built from TRBV3-1 and TRBJ1-1, with D maybe TRBD1 (5 bases). CDR3 length: 14 amino acids. Germline V gene sequence: CDR1 LGHDT, CDR2 YNNKEL (reference sequence). This CDR3 reads CASSQVLGTTEALF. In DNA form, the CDR3 reads TGTGCCAGCAGCCAAGTCTTGGGGACCACTGAAGCTCTCTTT.

The chain recombines TRBV2 with TRBJ2-7, with D perhaps matching TRBD1 or TRBD2 (5 bases each). V was shortened by 6 bases and J by 5 bases, with 14 bases between the two germline ends. The CDR3 extends over 13 amino acids. Per the germline V gene, CDR1 is SNHLY and CDR2 is FYNNEI. CDR3 nucleotide sequence: TGTGCCAGCAGGGGATCTGGGGGTGACGAGCAGTACTTC. Its protein product is CASRGSGGDEQYF.

This clonotype has a handful of counts. The chain uses TRBV20-1 and TRBJ2-1; 10 positions match TRBD2. V gave up 2 bases and J gave up 5 bases; unmatched junction bases: 6. Per germline, CDR1 DFQATT and CDR2 SNEGSKA (reference sequence). The CDR3 has 15 residues. CDR3 DNA: TGCAGTGCTAGAAGTACCGGGACTAGCGACAATGAGCAGTTCTTC. It codes for CSARSTGTSDNEQFF.

This clonotype was detected many times. This chain links TRBV28 with TRBJ2-5; D is possibly TRBD1 or TRBD2 (5 bases each). This CDR3 spans 16 amino acids. V lost 2 bases to trimming and J lost 3 bases, with 16 bases between them. Germline CDR1 is MDHEN and CDR2 is SYDVKM. In DNA form, the CDR3 reads TGTGCCAGCAGTTTAGACCCGGGACGGAAAGAAGAGACCCAGTACTTC. Translating gives CASSLDPGRKEETQYF. The entire variable domain, with the rest obtained from reference TRBV28 and TRBJ2-5, is as follows: DVKVTQSSRYLVKRTGEKVFLECVQDMDHENMFWYRQDPGLGLRLIYFSYDVKMKEKGDIPEGYSVSREKKERFSLILESASTNQTSMYLCASSLDPGRKEETQYFGPGTRLLVL.

J is TRBJ1-1 and V is TRBV25-1; tentative D call: TRBD1 (5 bases). Per the germline V gene, CDR1 is MGHDK and CDR2 is SYGVNS. This CDR3 comprises 14 residues. V lost 0 bases and J lost 6, with 11 bases in between. The CDR3 DNA reads TGTGCCAGCAGTGAATATCAGGGAACTTCTGAAGCTTTCTTT. It is translated as CASSEYQGTSEAFF.

This clonotype was recorded many times. CDR3 residues: CASSIRLAWGNEQFF. The CDR3 bases are TGTGCCAGTAGTATCCGGCTAGCGTGGGGGAATGAGCAGTTCTTC. The V call is TRBV19, the J call TRBJ2-1, with D maybe TRBD2 (6 bases). The CDR3 contains 15 residues. The germline gives CDR1 LNHDA, CDR2 SQIVND (reference sequence). V lost 3 bases and J 7 bases, leaving 16 bases between the germline ends.

This clonotype was counted at least ten times. This chain connects TRBV28 to TRBJ2-1; 8 nucleotides align to TRBD2. Germline V gene sequence: CDR1 MDHEN, CDR2 SYDVKM. This CDR3 spans 15 amino acids. Unmatched junction bases numbered 9, after V lost 2 bases and J lost 9 bases. The CDR3 sequence is CASSLGPGGPGEQFF. The CDR3 DNA follows: TGTGCCAGCAGTTTAGGGCCGGGAGGGCCCGGTGAGCAGTTCTTC.

This clonotype has only one observation. One base away lies a much larger clone, so this may be a sequencing read error. The rearrangement uses TRBV11-3 and TRBJ2-1, with TRBD2 matching 14 bases. The CDR3 consists of 15 residues. Germline loops: CDR1 SGHNT, CDR2 YENEEA. CDR3 loop: CAGSLGTSGSDEQFF. CDR3 DNA sequence: TGTGCCGGCAGCCTTGGGACTAGCGGGAGTGATGAGCAGTTCTTC.

This clonotype has only a few counts. The chain joins TRBV15 to TRBJ2-1; D unclear. Trimming stripped 0 bases from V and 9 bases from J, with 9 bases between. This CDR3 region has 13 residues. The V gene's germline CDR1 is LNHNV and CDR2 YYDKDF (reference sequence). The CDR3 DNA is TGTGCCACCAGCAGAGATCTGGTGAGTGAGCAGTTCTTC. Translated: CATSRDLVSEQFF.

In this sample, this clonotype turned up many times. The V call is TRBV6-1, the J call TRBJ1-1, with no clear D. V gave up 3 bases and J gave up 1 base, with 9 bases separating them. CDR3 length: 14 amino acids. CDR1 is MNHNS, CDR2 SASEGT, per germline. CDR3 DNA: TGTGCCAGCAGTGACCAGAGAGGGAACACTGAAGCTTTCTTT. Translated, it gives CASSDQRGNTEAFF.

The table lists this clonotype with many counts. The rearrangement uses TRBV19 and TRBJ1-1; D remains unclear. Trimming left V 1 base short and J 3 bases short, with 12 bases between. Germline CDR1 and CDR2: LNHDA and SQIVND (reference sequence). The CDR3 contains 15 residues. The CDR3 spells CASSIATDWDTEAFF. The CDR3 DNA follows: TGTGCCAGTAGTATAGCTACAGACTGGGACACTGAAGCTTTCTTT.

This clonotype was observed many times. The rearrangement joins TRBV5-5 to TRBJ2-5; maybe TRBD1 (6 bases). Germline V CDR1 and CDR2: SGHKS, YYEKEE (reference sequence). The CDR3 is 14 residues long. V lost 4 bases to trimming and J lost 4 bases, with 14 bases between them. The CDR3 coding sequence is TGTGCCAGCAGCACGTTGGGGGCGGGAGAGACCCAGTACTTC. This sequence encodes CASSTLGAGETQYF.

This clonotype was seen at least ten times. The J gene is TRBJ1-2, the V gene TRBV28; a possible D gene is TRBD1 (5 bases). CDR1 and CDR2 (germline): MDHEN, SYDVKM. The CDR3 totals 13 residues. V lost 1 base, J lost 4 bases, and 7 bases lay in between. CDR3 coding DNA: TGTGCCAGCAGTTTATCGACAGCCTATGGCTACACCTTC. Amino acids: CASSLSTAYGYTF.

Many counts were recorded for this clonotype. J is TRBJ1-4 and V is TRBV19, with TRBD1 identical over 9 bases. Trimming cost V 4 bases and J 0 bases; bases outside gene matches: 9. CDR3 length: 18 amino acids. Germline lookup yields CDR1 LNHDA and CDR2 SQIVND (reference sequence). The CDR3 DNA sequence: TGTGCCAGTAGTAGGGGACAGGGACTTTGGGCAACTAATGAAAAACTGTTTTTT. Translating gives CASSRGQGLWATNEKLFF.